This T cell receptor (beta chain) was captured in a study of graft-versus-host responses after intestinal transplantation. The CDR3 length is 15 residues. Trimming cost V 2 bases and J 8 bases; bases outside gene matches: 10. Germline-derived CDR1 and CDR2 are SGHDN and FVKESK. TCRdb keeps only in-frame clones here, not all; method: immunoSEQ multiplex PCR. The table lists approximately 100,000 clones, 86% of them singletons. This chain links TRBV14 with TRBJ1-2; 8 nucleotides align to TRBD1. The material sequenced was PBMCs, taken 255 days after intestinal transplant. The sequence was collected from a human patient who received an intestinal transplant, so some T cells may come from the graft donor. The chain's CDR3 is CASSQKGQVPDGYTF. The CDR3 DNA sequence: TGTGCCAGCAGCCAAAAGGGACAGGTTCCGGACGGCTACACCTTC.